This TCR beta chain derives from a study of PD-1 blockade in classical Hodgkin lymphoma. Overall study findings and caveats: TCR diversity at baseline was reported to be reduced in newly diagnosed patients relative to healthy donors.

Regarding time point: newly diagnosed, previously untreated cHL patient sample. Untreated, newly diagnosed classical Hodgkin lymphoma PBMCs served for comparison. Germline V gene sequence: CDR1 SGHDN, CDR2 FVKESK. CDR3 size: 13 residues. J was trimmed by 4 bases and V by 4 bases; bases with no gene match: 4. Clones were sequenced by immunoSEQ multiplex PCR, and TCRdb holds only the in-frame ones, with some missing. The sample includes 17,000 or so clones, 80% to 95% of them seen just once. With respect to this clone: What it binds is unknown.

The receptor was derived from a human donor with classical Hodgkin lymphoma. The source material was peripheral blood mononuclear cells (PBMCs). The V gene is TRBV14, the J gene TRBJ2-7; TRBD1 matches at 7 bases. The chain's CDR3 is CASSLTGRYEQYF. The CDR3 DNA sequence: TGTGCCAGCAGCCTGACAGGGAGATACGAGCAGTACTTC.